The T cell receptor (beta chain) under discussion was sequenced for a study of T-cell memory formation after mild COVID-19. Study-wide points: Pre-infection memory carried some responding clones, suggesting that cross-reactive memory joined.

TCRdb ran MiXCR on the 5' RACE reads and lists one entry per CDR3 protein. The sample includes around 100,000 distinct CDR3 sequences, over 8.5% of them seen just once. Germline assignment: CDR1 LGHNA and CDR2 YSLEER. The CDR3 has 14 amino acids. V was pared by 5 bases and J by 2 bases, with 13 bases between. Remarks on this clonotype: Its antigen is unidentified.

This chain joins TRBV4-3 and TRBJ2-7; TRBD1 or TRBD2 may be the D gene (5 bases each). Specimen: PBMCs or a T cell subset sorted from them (not recorded which). The clonotype comes from a man younger than 35 who had mild COVID-19 (a few samples of this study predate the infection). Cell type and time point are not known. Written as DNA, the CDR3 is TGCGCCAGCAGCACAGGAAGCGGCGCCTACGAGCAGTACTTC. Translated, it gives CASSTGSGAYEQYF.